This entry lists 2 T cell receptor beta chains sequenced from one sample in a study of T cell repertoires in cytomegalovirus infection. TCRdb analysed the reads with MiXCR anew, one entry per CDR3 protein. The data hold 700,000 to 850,000 distinct CDR3 sequences, with about 30% observed a single time. Which antigens these TCRs recognize remains unknown. Sequences were derived from cultured CD8+ T cells from PBMCs, sampled from culture after CMV antigen stimulation. These receptors all stem from a human donor in good health (CMV status not recorded). Some clones in this sample may be carry-over from other donors' samples.

In its sample, this clonotype was seen a few times. The chain carries TRBV7-9 and TRBJ1-1; possibly TRBD1 for D (6 bases). From germline, CDR1 is SEHNR and CDR2 FQNEAQ (reference sequence). The CDR3 is made up of 15 amino acids. With 1 base removed from V and 6 bases from J, the gap between germline ends came to 15 bases. CDR3 amino acids: CASSLVPLGGPEAFF. DNA of the CDR3: TGTGCCAGCAGCTTAGTCCCCCTGGGGGGCCCTGAAGCTTTCTTT.

This clonotype was observed a handful of times. The chain has TRBV2 and TRBJ2-3; TRBD2 aligns across 12 bases. After removal of 10 bases from V and 5 bases from J, the junction contained 7 bases not matched to a gene. This CDR3 contains 14 residues. Germline V gives CDR1 SNHLY, CDR2 FYNNEI. The CDR3 DNA follows: TGTGCCAACCCTCCTAGCGGGGGGGGAGATACGCAGTATTTT. Protein: CANPPSGGGDTQYF.